This T cell receptor beta chain was recovered during a study of blood T cells in healthy people across ages. The CDR3 consists of 14 residues. The V gene's germline CDR1 is MNHNS and CDR2 SASEGT. With a J-beta primer mix and a sample-barcoded 5' primer, a second PCR ran about 7 to 12 cycles. MiXCR was run by TCRdb on the 5' RACE reads, yielding one entry per CDR3 protein. The table includes 800,000 to 1,000,000 distinct CDR3 sequences, 48% detected once. V is TRBV6-1 and J is TRBJ2-1, with TRBD1 matching 7 bases. The DNA end lines up better with TRBJ2-7; the J call may be wrong. Sequenced sample: blood. The receptor comes from a man aged 30 to 45 in good health. The CDR3, as DNA: TGTGCCAGCAGTGAGGGACAGCATTACAATGAGCAGTACTTC. It translates to CASSEGQHYNEQYF.